This T cell receptor beta chain was identified during a study of regulatory T cells in long-lasting Graves disease. iRepertoire HTBI primers and Arm-PCR of CDR3 regions built TCR beta libraries. MiXCR, run by TCRdb on the multiplex PCR reads, gives a single entry per CDR3 protein. Of about 540,000 distinct CDR3 sequences in the sample, roughly 14% were seen once. The time point was: newly diagnosed GD, antithyroid drugs for less than 3 months. The authors made the TCR library using RNA they extracted from PBMCs. This clonotype was counted at least ten times. The ends were cut back, 3 bases at V and 2 bases at J, with 10 bases in the middle. The CDR3 is 15 residues long. Germline V CDR1 and CDR2: MNHEY, SMNVEV (reference sequence). Another study also made use of these data, one on T cells in Graves' hyperthyroidism and ophthalmopathy. That work states: Clinicians diagnosed patients from clinical symptoms, serum thyroxine and TRAb, thyroid ultrasound and orbital computed tomography. A model using 13 V-J features told ophthalmopathy apart from stable hyperthyroidism.

The source is a man aged 25-40 years with Graves disease. This sample comprised peripheral blood mononuclear cells (PBMCs), obtained at new diagnosis, from a patient treated with antithyroid drugs. The chain has TRBV27 and TRBJ2-2; D is uncertain. The CDR3 DNA follows: TGTGCCAGCAGTTTTCGGGCGGAAAACACCGGGGAGCTGTTTTTT. This sequence encodes CASSFRAENTGELFF.